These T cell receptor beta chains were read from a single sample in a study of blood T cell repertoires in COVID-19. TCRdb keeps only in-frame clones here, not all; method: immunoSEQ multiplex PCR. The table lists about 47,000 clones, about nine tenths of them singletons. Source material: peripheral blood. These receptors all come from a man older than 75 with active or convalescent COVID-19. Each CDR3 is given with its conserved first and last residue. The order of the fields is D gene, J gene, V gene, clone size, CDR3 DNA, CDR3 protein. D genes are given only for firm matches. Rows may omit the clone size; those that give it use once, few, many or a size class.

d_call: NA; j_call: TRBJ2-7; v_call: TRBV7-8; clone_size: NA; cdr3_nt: TGTGCCAGCAGCTCAACGACAGGTTCCTACGAGCAGTACTTC; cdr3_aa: CASSSTTGSYEQYF
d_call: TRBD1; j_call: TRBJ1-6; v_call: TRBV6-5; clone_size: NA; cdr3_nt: TGTGCCAGCAGTCCGGGACAGGGGGTTTCACCCCTCCACTTT; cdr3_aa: CASSPGQGVSPLHF
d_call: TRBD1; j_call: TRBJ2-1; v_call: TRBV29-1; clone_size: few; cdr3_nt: TGCAGCGTTGTGCAGGGGGCCCGACTAGGGCAGTTCTTC; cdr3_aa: CSVVQGARLGQFF
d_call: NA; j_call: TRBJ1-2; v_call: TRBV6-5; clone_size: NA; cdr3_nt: TGTGCCAGCAGTTACTTCCAGAACTATGGCTACACCTTC; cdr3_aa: CASSYFQNYGYTF
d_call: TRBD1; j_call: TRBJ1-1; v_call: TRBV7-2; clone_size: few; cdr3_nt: TGTGCCAGCAGCTTAGCACAGGGGGTCATGAACACTGAAGCTTTCTTT; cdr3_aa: CASSLAQGVMNTEAFF
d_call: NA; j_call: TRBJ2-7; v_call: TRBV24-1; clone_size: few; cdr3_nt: TGTGCCACCGGCAGAATGGACAGCGACGAGCAGTACTTC; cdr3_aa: CATGRMDSDEQYF
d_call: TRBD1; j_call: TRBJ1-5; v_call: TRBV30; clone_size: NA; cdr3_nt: TGTGCCTGGAGTCAGGGGGATCGTCAGCCCCAGCATTTT; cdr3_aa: CAWSQGDRQPQHF
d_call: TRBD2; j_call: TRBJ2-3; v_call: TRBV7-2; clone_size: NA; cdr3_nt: TGTGCCAGCAGCTCCCTAGCGGGAGACACAGATACGCAGTATTTT; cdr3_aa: CASSSLAGDTDTQYF
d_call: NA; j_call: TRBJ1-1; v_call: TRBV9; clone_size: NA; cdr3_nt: TGTGCCAGCAGCGTAACAGGAGCCGAGACTGAAGCTTTCTTT; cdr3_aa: CASSVTGAETEAFF
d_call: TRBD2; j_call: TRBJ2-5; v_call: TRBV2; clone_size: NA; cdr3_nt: TGTGCCAGCAGTTATGGACTAGCATTGGAGACCCAGTACTTC; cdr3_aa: CASSYGLALETQYF
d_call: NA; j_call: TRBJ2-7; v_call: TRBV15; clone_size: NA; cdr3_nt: TGTGCCACCAGCAGAGAACAATCCTACGAGCAGTACTTC; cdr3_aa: CATSREQSYEQYF
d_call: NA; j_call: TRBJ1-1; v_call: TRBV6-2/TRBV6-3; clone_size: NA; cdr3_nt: TGTGCCAGCAGTACCCCCCGCTACGAGCATCTGAACACTGAAGCTTTCTTT; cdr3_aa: CASSTPRYEHLNTEAFF
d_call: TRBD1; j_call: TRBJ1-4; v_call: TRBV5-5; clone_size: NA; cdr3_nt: TGTGCCAGCAGCTTGAGCACAGGGGGCGAGGAAAAACTGTTTTTT; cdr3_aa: CASSLSTGGEEKLFF
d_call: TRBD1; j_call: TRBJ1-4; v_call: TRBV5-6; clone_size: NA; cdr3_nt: TGTGCCAGCAGCTTGGGGGCAACAGGGGGTAATGAAAAACTGTTTTTT; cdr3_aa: CASSLGATGGNEKLFF
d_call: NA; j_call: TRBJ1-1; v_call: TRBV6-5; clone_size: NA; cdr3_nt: TGTGCCAGCAGTTACGGGGGGGCTGAAGCTTTCTTT; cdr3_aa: CASSYGGAEAFF
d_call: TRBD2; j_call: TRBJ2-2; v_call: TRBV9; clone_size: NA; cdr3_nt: TGTGCCAGCAGCTCGAGCGGGGGGGCCGACACCGGGGAGCTGTTTTTT; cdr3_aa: CASSSSGGADTGELFF
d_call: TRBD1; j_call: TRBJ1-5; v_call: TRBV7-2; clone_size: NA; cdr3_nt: TGTGCCAGCAGCTCCCCGACAGGGACTCAGCCCCAGCATTTT; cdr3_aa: CASSSPTGTQPQHF
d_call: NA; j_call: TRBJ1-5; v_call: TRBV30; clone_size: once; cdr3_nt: TGTGCCTGGAGTCGTTTTTCCCGGAGGGGCAATCAGCCCCAGCATTTT; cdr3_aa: CAWSRFSRRGNQPQHF
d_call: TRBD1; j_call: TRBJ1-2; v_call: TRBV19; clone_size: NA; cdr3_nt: TGTGCCAGTAGTAGACAGGGGGAGGCCTATGGCTACACCTTC; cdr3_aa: CASSRQGEAYGYTF
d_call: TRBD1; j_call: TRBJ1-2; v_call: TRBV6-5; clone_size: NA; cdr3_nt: TGTGCCAGCAGTTACCGGTCCGGGACAGGTAGTGGCTACACCTTC; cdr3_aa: CASSYRSGTGSGYTF
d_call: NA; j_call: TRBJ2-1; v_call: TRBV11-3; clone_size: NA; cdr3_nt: TGTGCCAGCAGCCCCCTGGCTAGCAGCAATGAGCAGTTCTTC; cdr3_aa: CASSPLASSNEQFF
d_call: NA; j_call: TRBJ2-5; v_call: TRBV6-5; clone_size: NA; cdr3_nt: TGTGCCAGCACCATTAACGTACTCGCGCGAGAGACCCAGTACTTC; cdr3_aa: CASTINVLARETQYF
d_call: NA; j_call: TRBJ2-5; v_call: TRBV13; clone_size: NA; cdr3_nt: TGTGCCAGCAGCTTAGGGAGGAGGGGAGAGACCCAGTACTTC; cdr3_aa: CASSLGRRGETQYF
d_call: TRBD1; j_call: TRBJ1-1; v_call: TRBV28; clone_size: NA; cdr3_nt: TGTGCCATCGAGATTGGGACAGGGGTACGGGGAGCTTTCTTT; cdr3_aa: CAIEIGTGVRGAFF
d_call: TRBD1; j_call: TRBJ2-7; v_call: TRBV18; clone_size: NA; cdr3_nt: TGTGCCAGCTCTCCCGGGACAGGGGGTTCCTACGAGCAGTACTTC; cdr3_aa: CASSPGTGGSYEQYF
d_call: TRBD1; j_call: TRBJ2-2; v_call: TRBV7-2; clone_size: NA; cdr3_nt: TGTGCCAGCAGCTTAGAGTCAGGGGGCACCGGGGAGCTGTTTTTT; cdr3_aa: CASSLESGGTGELFF
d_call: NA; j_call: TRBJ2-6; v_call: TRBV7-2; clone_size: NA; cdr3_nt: TGTGCCAGCAGCGCGTCGGGCTCTGGGGCCAACGTCCTGACTTTC; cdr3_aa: CASSASGSGANVLTF
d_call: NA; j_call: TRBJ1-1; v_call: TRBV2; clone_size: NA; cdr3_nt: TGTGCCAGCAGTGTTCGGAACACTGAAGCTTTCTTT; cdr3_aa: CASSVRNTEAFF
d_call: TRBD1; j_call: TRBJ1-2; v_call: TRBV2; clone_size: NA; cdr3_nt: TGTGCCAGCAGTGTAGGCGACAGGGATCTTTACGGCTACACCTTC; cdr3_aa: CASSVGDRDLYGYTF
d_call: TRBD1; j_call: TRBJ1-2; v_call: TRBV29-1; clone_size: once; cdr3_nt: TGCAGCGTTGGGGACAGTTCACAAGGTGGCTACACCTTC; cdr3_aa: CSVGDSSQGGYTF
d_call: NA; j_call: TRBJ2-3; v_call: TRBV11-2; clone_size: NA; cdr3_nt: TGTGCCAGCAGCCACACAGATACGCAGTATTTT; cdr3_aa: CASSHTDTQYF
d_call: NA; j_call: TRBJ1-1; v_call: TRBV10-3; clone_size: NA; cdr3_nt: TGTGCCATCAGTGAGTCCGGGGGGCGAGGCACTGAAGCTTTCTTT; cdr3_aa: CAISESGGRGTEAFF
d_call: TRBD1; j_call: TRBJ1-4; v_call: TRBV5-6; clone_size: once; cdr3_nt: TGTGCCAGCAGCTTAATCGACAGGGGGCCGACTAATGAAAAACTGTTTTTT; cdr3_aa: CASSLIDRGPTNEKLFF
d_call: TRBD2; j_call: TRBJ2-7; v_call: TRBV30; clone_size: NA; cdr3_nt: TGTGCCTGGAGTGGGGGCGGGGGATCTTACGAGCAGTACTTC; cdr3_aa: CAWSGGGGSYEQYF
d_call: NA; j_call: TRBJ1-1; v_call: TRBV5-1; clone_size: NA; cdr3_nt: TGCGCCAGCAGCTTGGGATCGCGGGGCTTCGGAACTGAAGCTTTCTTT; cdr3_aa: CASSLGSRGFGTEAFF
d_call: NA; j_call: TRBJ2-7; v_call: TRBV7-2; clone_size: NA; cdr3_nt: TGTGCCAGCAAAGCGGCAAGCTCCTACGAGCAGTACTTC; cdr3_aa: CASKAASSYEQYF
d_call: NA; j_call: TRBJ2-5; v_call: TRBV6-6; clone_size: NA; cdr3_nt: TGTGCCAGCAGACAACAGGGTGTGGGAGAGACCCAGTACTTC; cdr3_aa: CASRQQGVGETQYF
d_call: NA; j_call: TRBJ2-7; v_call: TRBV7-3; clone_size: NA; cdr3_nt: TGTGCCAGCAGCTTAGGGCCGCGCTACGAGCAGTACTTC; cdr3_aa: CASSLGPRYEQYF
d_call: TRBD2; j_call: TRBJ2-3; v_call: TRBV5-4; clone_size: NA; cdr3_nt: TGTGCCAGCAGCTCTCCGGGACTAGCACAGTATTTT; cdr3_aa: CASSSPGLAQYF
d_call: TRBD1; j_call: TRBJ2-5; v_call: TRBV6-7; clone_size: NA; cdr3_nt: TGTGCCAGCAGTTACCGGACAGGGGAAGAGACCCAGTACTTC; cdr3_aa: CASSYRTGEETQYF
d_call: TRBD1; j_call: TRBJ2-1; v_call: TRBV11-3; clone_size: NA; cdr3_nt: TGTGCCAGCAGCCCAAGACAGGGGGCGCGTAATGAGCAGTTCTTC; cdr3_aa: CASSPRQGARNEQFF
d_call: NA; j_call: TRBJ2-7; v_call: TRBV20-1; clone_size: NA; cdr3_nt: TGCAGTGCTAGTAGACGGAGGGCCCCTAACTACGAGCAGTACTTC; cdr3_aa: CSASRRRAPNYEQYF
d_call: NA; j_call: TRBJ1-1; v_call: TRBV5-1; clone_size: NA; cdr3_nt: TGCGCCAGCACCCGTCGGGATTACACTGAAGCTTTCTTT; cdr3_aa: CASTRRDYTEAFF
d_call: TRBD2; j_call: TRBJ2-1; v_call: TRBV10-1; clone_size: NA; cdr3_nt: TGCGCCAGCAGTGAGCTACTTTCCACTAGCGACAATGAGCAGTTCTTC; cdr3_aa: CASSELLSTSDNEQFF
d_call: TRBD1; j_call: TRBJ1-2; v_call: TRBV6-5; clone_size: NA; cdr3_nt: TGTGCCAGCGGAAACGCCAGGACAGGCTATGGCTACACCTTC; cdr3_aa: CASGNARTGYGYTF
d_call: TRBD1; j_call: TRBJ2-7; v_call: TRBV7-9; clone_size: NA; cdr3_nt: TGTGCCAGCAGCTTAGCCTCCGGGACAGGGAGCCACGAGCAGTACTTC; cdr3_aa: CASSLASGTGSHEQYF
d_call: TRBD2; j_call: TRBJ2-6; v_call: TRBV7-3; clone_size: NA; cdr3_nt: TGTGCCAGCAGCCCTACTAGCGGGGCAGACTCTGGGGCCAACGTCCTGACTTTC; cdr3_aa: CASSPTSGADSGANVLTF
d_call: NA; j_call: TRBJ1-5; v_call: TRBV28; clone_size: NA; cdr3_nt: TGTGCCAGCACCTACAAGTCAGGGGAGGGCTGGAGTCAGCCCCAGCATTTT; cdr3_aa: CASTYKSGEGWSQPQHF
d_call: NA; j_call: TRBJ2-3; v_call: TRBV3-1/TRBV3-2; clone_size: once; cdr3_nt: TGTGCCAGCAGCCAAGGGCTAGCAATAGATACGCAGTATTTT; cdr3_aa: CASSQGLAIDTQYF
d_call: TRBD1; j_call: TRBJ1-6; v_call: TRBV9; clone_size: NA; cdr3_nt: TGTGCCAGCAGCTCGGCGATGGGACAGAGCTCCTATAATTCACCCCTCCACTTT; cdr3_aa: CASSSAMGQSSYNSPLHF
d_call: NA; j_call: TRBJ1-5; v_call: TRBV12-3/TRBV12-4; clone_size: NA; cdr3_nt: TGTGCCAGCAGTTTAATCCCTAATCAGCCCCAGCATTTT; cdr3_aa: CASSLIPNQPQHF
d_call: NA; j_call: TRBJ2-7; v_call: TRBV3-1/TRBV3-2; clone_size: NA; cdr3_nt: TGTGCCAGCAGCCAAGTCTACAGCCAGATCGAGCAGTACTTC; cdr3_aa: CASSQVYSQIEQYF
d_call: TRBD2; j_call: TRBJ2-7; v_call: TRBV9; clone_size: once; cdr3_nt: TGTGCCAGCAGCGTTGGGACTAGCGGCTCCCTGAGCTCCTACGAGCAGTACTTC; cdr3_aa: CASSVGTSGSLSSYEQYF
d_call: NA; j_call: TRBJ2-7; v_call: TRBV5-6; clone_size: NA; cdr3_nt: TGTGCCAGCAGCTTGGCCTTTGGGGGCGTCCTTTACGAGCAGTACTTC; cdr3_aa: CASSLAFGGVLYEQYF
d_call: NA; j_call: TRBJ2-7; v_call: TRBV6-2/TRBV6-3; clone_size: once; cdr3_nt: TGTGCCAGCAGTTACTCGATCCGACAGCCCTACGAGCAGTACTTC; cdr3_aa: CASSYSIRQPYEQYF
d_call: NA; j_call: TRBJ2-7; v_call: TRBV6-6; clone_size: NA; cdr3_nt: TGTGCCAGCAGTTACTCCGGGGTTCTCTACGAGCAGTACTTC; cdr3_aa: CASSYSGVLYEQYF
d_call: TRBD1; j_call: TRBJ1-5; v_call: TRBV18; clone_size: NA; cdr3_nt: TGTGCCAGCTCAGAGACGGGACAGGGGCTCGGTCAGCCCCAGCATTTT; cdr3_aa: CASSETGQGLGQPQHF
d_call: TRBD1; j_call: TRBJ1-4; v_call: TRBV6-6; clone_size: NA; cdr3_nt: TGTGCCAGCAGTCTAACAGGGGGTGAACTAAAAAGTGAAAAACTGTTTTTT; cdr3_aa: CASSLTGGELKSEKLFF
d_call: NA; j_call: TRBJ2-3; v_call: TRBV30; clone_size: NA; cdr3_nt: TGTGCCTGGCGCCTAAGATGCGATACGCAGTATTTT; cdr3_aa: CAWRLRCDTQYF